This T cell receptor (beta chain) emerged from a study of cytomegalovirus exposure and HLA in healthy donors. V was trimmed by 4 bases and J by 3 bases, leaving 14 bases between them. CDR1 is SGHRS, CDR2 YFSETQ, per germline. CDR3 length: 15 amino acids. The sample holds a few counts of this clone. Profiled with immunoSEQ multiplex PCR; TCRdb holds only in-frame clones, not every one. The repertoire has about 190,000 clones, 86% of them found once; the top ten carry about 1.6%. Separate from the roughly 700-subject first cohort was the approximately 120-subject validation cohort, to which the donors belonged.

Sequenced sample: PBMCs. The TCR originated in a woman aged 18-29 years in good health and CMV-seronegative. The V call is TRBV5-1, the J call TRBJ1-5, with D possibly being TRBD1 (5 bases). This chain's CDR3 is CASSPQGGPNQPQHF. Written as DNA, the CDR3 is TGCGCCAGCAGCCCCCAGGGTGGCCCCAATCAGCCCCAGCATTTT.